Presented here are 19 T cell receptor beta chains from one specimen sequenced in a study of blood T cells in healthy people across ages. The authors ran a second PCR of 7 to 11 cycles using a sample-barcoded 5' primer and a J-beta primer mix. TCRdb re-analysed the 5' RACE reads in MiXCR, keeping a single row per CDR3 protein. The sample shows about 800,000 distinct CDR3 sequences, around 45% of them seen only once. The sample taken for sequencing was blood. The receptor set was obtained from a man older than 75 in good health.

J is TRBJ2-1 and V is TRBV6-5; 7 bases match TRBD2. CDR1 MNHEY and CDR2 SVGAGI come from the germline V gene. V dropped 0 bases and J dropped 6; count of bases not matched to a gene: 8. The CDR3 covers 16 residues. The CDR3 coding sequence is TGTGCCAGCAGTTACTCCTCGACTAGCCTTCGCAATGAGCAGTTCTTC. The encoded protein is CASSYSSTSLRNEQFF.

This clonotype appeared a few times. This chain connects TRBV20-1 to TRBJ2-1; D might be TRBD1 (5 bases). Germline lookup yields CDR1 DFQATT and CDR2 SNEGSKA (reference sequence). V gave up 0 bases and J gave up 7 bases, with 13 bases separating them. The CDR3 loop spans 14 amino acids. The CDR3 reads CSARELAGRNEQFF. The CDR3 nucleotides are TGCAGTGCTAGAGAGTTGGCAGGGCGGAATGAGCAGTTCTTC.

The chain uses TRBV6-2 or TRBV6-3 and TRBJ1-1; no clear D. V dropped 2 bases and J dropped 0 bases, with 22 bases sitting between them. Germline-derived CDR1 and CDR2 are MNHEY and SVGEGT. The CDR3 has 19 residues. The CDR3 region is CASSYGLLRVDGMNTEAFF. The CDR3 bases are TGTGCCAGCAGTTACGGCCTACTTAGGGTTGACGGAATGAACACTGAAGCTTTCTTT.

The rearrangement joins TRBV27 to TRBJ2-3; 8 positions match TRBD1. V was clipped by 3 bases and J by 8 bases; unmatched bases: 1. This CDR3 spans 12 amino acids. The germline CDR1 and CDR2 sequences are MNHEY and SMNVEV (reference sequence). CDR3 DNA: TGTGCCAGCAGTTTTACAGGGGGTACGCAGTATTTT. Translation gives CASSFTGGTQYF.

This clonotype was seen ten or more times. This rearrangement joins TRBV29-1 to TRBJ2-5; possibly TRBD1 for D (6 bases). Trimming took 5 bases from V and 1 from J, leaving 11 bases between them. The CDR3 extends over 13 amino acids. Germline V gives CDR1 SQVTM, CDR2 ANQGSEA. The CDR3, as DNA: TGCAGCGTTACGTTGACAGGCCAAGAGACCCAGTACTTC. This translates into CSVTLTGQETQYF.

This clonotype has a handful of counts. This chain joins TRBV15 and TRBJ2-6; possibly TRBD1 for D (5 bases). Germline V gene sequence: CDR1 LNHNV, CDR2 YYDKDF (reference sequence). Trimming removed 4 bases from V and 0 bases from J, with 7 bases in between. CDR3 length: 15 amino acids. The CDR3 sequence: CATSMTDSGANVLTF. CDR3 in DNA: TGTGCCACCAGCATGACAGACTCTGGGGCCAACGTCCTGACTTTC.

On this clonotype: A much larger clone lies one base from this, so it may be a read error. This rearrangement joins TRBV6-5 to TRBJ2-7; 7 bases are a match to TRBD1. Germline CDR1 reads MNHEY; CDR2 reads SVGAGI. The V segment lost 6 bases and the J segment 7 bases; nucleotides outside the gene matches: 12. This CDR3 is built from 14 residues. The CDR3 loop reads CASRRTGRNNEQYF. For the CDR3, the DNA is TGTGCCAGCAGAAGGACAGGTCGCAACAATGAGCAGTACTTC.

The V and J genes are TRBV12-3 or TRBV12-4 and TRBJ1-2, with TRBD1 as a possible D gene (6 bases). V was cut by 7 bases and J by 3 bases, with 15 bases left in between. CDR3 length equals 14 residues. The CDR3 DNA sequence: TGTGCCAGCATCCGGTGGGGGGCGGACTATGGCTACACCTTC. Protein: CASIRWGADYGYTF.

On this clonotype: Germline is not matched at one junction end, which may reflect a read error. This rearrangement joins TRBV7-2 to TRBJ2-1; 10 bases match TRBD1. This CDR3 region has 15 residues. Looked up from germline, CDR1 is SGHTA and CDR2 is FQGNSA. CDR3: CASMLGQGINNGQFF. The CDR3 bases are TGTGCCAGCATGCTGGGACAGGGGATAAACAATGGGCAGTTCTTC.

This CDR3 reads CASSLVENNSPLHF. The CDR3 DNA reads TGTGCCAGCAGCTTAGTGGAGAATAATTCACCCCTCCACTTT. V and J are TRBV7-9 and TRBJ1-6; D is uncertain. Trimming cost V 1 base and J 5 bases, with 6 bases left between them. This CDR3 has 14 residues. CDR1 is SEHNR and CDR2 is FQNEAQ in the germline V gene (reference sequence).

In its sample, this clonotype was seen a few times. The gene calls are TRBV5-1 and TRBJ2-3; possibly TRBD2 for D (7 bases). Germline V gene data show CDR1 as SGHRS and CDR2 as YFSETQ. The CDR3 is made up of 16 amino acids. Trimming removed 4 bases from V and 6 bases from J, with 21 bases in between. The CDR3 DNA reads TGCGCCAGCAGCAGTCAGGGCGGGGGACAAGGCGATACGCAGTATTTT. It is translated as CASSSQGGGQGDTQYF.

The chain combines TRBV6-4 with TRBJ2-1; 7 positions match TRBD2. The CDR3 spans 16 residues. V was clipped by 0 bases and J by 4 bases; unmatched bases: 6. CDR1 is MRHNA and CDR2 is SNTAGT in the germline V gene. Here the CDR3 reads CASSDSTSGDYNEQFF. The CDR3 nucleotides are TGTGCCAGCAGTGACTCGACCAGCGGGGATTACAATGAGCAGTTCTTC.

CDR3 DNA: TGTGCCGCCTCAGGGGGCGCGGGTGAAAAACTGTTTTTT. This gives the protein CAASGGAGEKLFF. The chain carries TRBV28 and TRBJ1-4, with 8 bases aligning to TRBD1. V lost 11 bases and J lost 7; bases outside the gene matches: 9. The CDR3 is 13 amino acids. Germline V gene lookup returns CDR1 MDHEN and CDR2 SYDVKM.

This chain connects TRBV28 to TRBJ2-6; D possibly matches TRBD1 or TRBD2 (5 bases each). Looked up from germline, CDR1 is MDHEN and CDR2 is SYDVKM. The CDR3 totals 17 residues. Trimming stripped 5 bases from V and 0 bases from J, with 14 bases between. The CDR3 region has the DNA TGTGCCAGCAGTCCGGGGACCCGGCACTCTGGGGCCAACGTCCTGACTTTC. The encoded protein is CASSPGTRHSGANVLTF.

A note on this clonotype: It may be a read error: a sequence one base away is much more abundant. This sequence joins TRBV7-2 and TRBJ2-1; 11 bases line up with TRBD2. Germline-derived CDR1 and CDR2 are SGHTA and FQGNSA. The CDR3 has 16 residues. The CDR3 DNA follows: TGTGCCAGAAGCTTAGGGGGACTAGCGGCCTACAATGAGCAGTTCTTC. Its protein is CARSLGGLAAYNEQFF.

This clonotype was seen once. This chain connects TRBV20-1 to TRBJ2-5, with D possibly being TRBD2 (5 bases). V lost 7 bases to trimming and J lost 5 bases, with 11 bases between them. In germline, CDR1 is DFQATT, CDR2 SNEGSKA (reference sequence). This CDR3 has 11 residues. CDR3 sequence: CSETRGETQYF. CDR3 DNA: TGCAGTGAAACGAGAGGGGAGACCCAGTACTTC.

This clonotype was seen a handful of times. This sequence joins TRBV20-1 and TRBJ2-3; D not resolved. V gave up 0 bases and J gave up 0 bases, with 10 bases separating them. From germline, CDR1 is DFQATT and CDR2 SNEGSKA (reference sequence). The CDR3 is 15 residues long. The CDR3: CSARDRAGSTDTQYF. The CDR3 nucleotides read TGCAGTGCTAGAGATCGGGCTGGTAGCACAGATACGCAGTATTTT.

This clonotype was detected ten times or more. The V gene is TRBV7-9, the J gene TRBJ2-7, with TRBD1 identical over 11 bases. The germline V gene has CDR1 SEHNR and CDR2 FQNEAQ (reference sequence). The CDR3 has 14 amino acids. The ends lost 4 bases at V and 6 bases at J; junction bases unmatched: 5. DNA for the CDR3: TGTGCCAGCAGCTCCGGACAGGGGGCCGCCGAGCAGTACTTC. Translating gives CASSSGQGAAEQYF.

This chain connects TRBV7-8 to TRBJ2-7, with D perhaps matching TRBD1 (6 bases). The V end was cut by 5 bases, the J end by 5 bases, with 16 bases between. CDR1 SGHVS and CDR2 FQNEAQ come from the germline V gene. This CDR3 is 14 amino acids long. CDR3 nucleotide sequence: TGTGCCAGCAGCGTACAGGGAAGAGGTCACGAGCAGTACTTC. It codes for CASSVQGRGHEQYF.